This TCR beta chain was identified in a study of molecular identifiers for immune sequencing clone quantification. Study-level points and caveats: Clones exceeding 20 RNA copies carried over 97% of effector molecules but under 1% of naive-cell molecules.

The use of previously described methods and listed TCR primers produced the bulk TCR libraries. TCRdb itself ran the PCR reads through MiXCR, one entry per CDR3 protein. Seen here are 350,000 or so distinct CDR3 sequences, 20% to 25% observed once, and the top ten hold approximately 0.85%. Note on this clonotype: The antigen is not known.

Sample: naive CD8+ T cells from blood, with Jurkat cell RNA spiked in. As for subset: FACS-sorted CD8+CD4-CCR7+CD45RA+ naive T cells. This TCR derives from a human donor in good health. Some libraries in this study had Jurkat cell RNA spiked in.

The CDR3 loop reads CASSSELNEQFF. In nucleotides, the CDR3 is TGTGCCAGCAGCTCCGAACTGAATGAGCAGTTCTTC. The chain joins TRBV7-2 to TRBJ2-1; D remains unclear. The length of the CDR3 is 12 residues. Germline assignment: CDR1 SGHTA and CDR2 FQGNSA. The V and J ends lost 4 bases and 7 bases respectively, with 8 bases between them.